Each of the 10 T cell receptor beta chains below was sequenced from the same sample in a study of CD8 T cells in ankylosing spondylitis (dated by TCRdb to about 2017). Libraries were prepared through 5' RACE. Sequenced on an Illumina HiSeq 2500. In TCRdb, the public reads were trimmed at Q25 with fastp and aligned with MiXCR, with productive beta chains retained. Duplicate CDR3 protein sequences are folded into a single record with the most common DNA and genes. The sample data list fewer than 250,000 distinct CDR3 sequences, and roughly a tenth of these were observed just once. Less than 25% of the sample belongs to the ten largest clones. Sequenced: blood, either unsorted or a sorted T cell fraction (not recorded which). Receptors originate from a male donor with ankylosing spondylitis or in good health (not recorded which).

The chain couples TRBV7-2 to TRBJ2-3; 9 positions agree with TRBD1. V trimming: 6 bases; J trimming: 2 bases; junction bases outside the gene matches: 6. This CDR3 is built from 15 residues. Germline V CDR1 and CDR2: SGHTA, FQGNSA. The CDR3 DNA follows: TGTGCCAGCAGACGGGGGACAGGGATCACAGATACGCAGTATTTT. This encodes CASRRGTGITDTQYF.

This clonotype was detected only a few times. The rearrangement joins TRBV20-1 to TRBJ1-5; 7 nucleotides agree with TRBD1. The CDR3 runs to 15 residues. Looked up from germline, CDR1 is DFQATT and CDR2 is SNEGSKA (reference sequence). The junction had 10 bases not matched to a gene; V was cut back by 5 bases and J by 3 bases. This CDR3 is CSADGLGGNNQPQHF. In nucleotides, the CDR3 is TGCAGTGCTGACGGCCTAGGGGGCAACAATCAGCCCCAGCATTTT.

This clonotype appeared many times. The chain combines TRBV4-1 with TRBJ2-1; D is ambiguous. Trimming took 0 bases from V and 7 from J, leaving 4 bases between them. CDR1 MGHRA and CDR2 YSYEKL come from the germline V gene. This CDR3 contains 12 residues. The CDR3 nucleotides are TGCGCCAGCAGCCAAGAAGAGAATGAGCAGTTCTTC. Residues: CASSQEENEQFF.

This clonotype showed up many times. This rearrangement joins TRBV7-3 to TRBJ1-3; no firm D call. CDR3 length: 11 residues. Germline V gives CDR1 SGHTA, CDR2 FQGTGA. The CDR3 nucleotides are TGTGCTTCCGGGGCTGGAAACACCATATATTTT. This encodes CASGAGNTIYF.

This clonotype occurred a few times. The chain is built from TRBV7-8 and TRBJ2-1; 7 bases match TRBD2. J gave up 9 bases and V 5 bases, and 4 bases lay outside the gene matches. The germline gives CDR1 SGHVS, CDR2 FQNEAQ. CDR3 length: 12 residues. CDR3 in DNA: TGTGCCAGCAGCATGGGGGAGGGTGAGCAGTTCTTC. It yields the protein CASSMGEGEQFF.

The rearrangement uses TRBV5-1 and TRBJ2-2; 9 bases match TRBD1. The J segment lost 3 bases and the V segment lost 2 bases, leaving 5 bases of the junction unmatched. The germline gives CDR1 SGHRS, CDR2 YFSETQ. The CDR3 has 16 residues. The CDR3 DNA reads as TGCGCCAGCAGCTTTGGGACAGGGATTGACACCGGGGAGCTGTTTTTT. Its translation: CASSFGTGIDTGELFF.

The chain carries TRBV21-1 and TRBJ2-3; TRBD2 is the table's D call and was not checked against the DNA. TRBV21-1 is a recognized pseudogene. This CDR3 contains 16 residues. The DNA of the CDR3 is TGTGCCAGCAGCATTGGTAGCGGGGGACGCACAGATACGCAGTATTTT. As protein: CASSIGSGGRTDTQYF.

This clonotype occurred many times. V is TRBV7-9 and J is TRBJ2-5, with D hard to call. V dropped 2 bases and J dropped 2 bases, with 12 bases sitting between them. This CDR3 has 15 amino acids. Germline V gene data show CDR1 as SEHNR and CDR2 as FQNEAQ (reference sequence). The CDR3 is CASSLLPGWQETQYF. DNA of the CDR3: TGTGCCAGCAGCTTACTTCCCGGATGGCAAGAGACCCAGTACTTC.

This clonotype showed up just a few times. The chain couples TRBV28 to TRBJ2-7, with D perhaps matching TRBD1 (5 bases). Germline V CDR1 and CDR2: MDHEN, SYDVKM. V was clipped by 6 bases and J by 0 bases, with 18 bases between them. The CDR3 extends over 16 amino acids. CDR3 residues: CASSPTLTVSSYEQYF. The CDR3 DNA is TGTGCCAGCAGCCCCACCCTGACAGTAAGCTCCTACGAGCAGTACTTC. The full variable domain, its missing parts supplied by reference TRBV28 and TRBJ2-7, is DVKVTQSSRYLVKRTGEKVFLECVQDMDHENMFWYRQDPGLGLRLIYFSYDVKMKEKGDIPEGYSVSREKKERFSLILESASTNQTSMYLCASSPTLTVSSYEQYFGPGTRLTVT.

Remarks on this clonotype: The junction does not match germline at one end; this may be a read error. V and J are TRBV12-3 or TRBV12-4 and TRBJ1-5; the match to TRBD1 covers 7 bases. The CDR3 is made up of 17 amino acids. CDR3 residues: CPSRSTGSGHSNQPQHF. CDR3 DNA: TGTCCCAGCAGGTCGACAGGGAGTGGGCATAGCAATCAGCCCCAGCATTTT.